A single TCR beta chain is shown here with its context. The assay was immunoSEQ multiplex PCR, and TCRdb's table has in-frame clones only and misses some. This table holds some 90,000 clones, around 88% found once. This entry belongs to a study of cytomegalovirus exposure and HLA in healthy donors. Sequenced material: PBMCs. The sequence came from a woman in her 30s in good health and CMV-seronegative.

The CDR3 sequence: CASRPNRGRDKTGTYEQYF. In nucleotides, the CDR3 is TGTGCCAGTAGGCCCAACAGGGGGCGAGATAAGACGGGTACCTACGAGCAGTACTTC. The V gene is TRBV19, the J gene TRBJ2-7; 9 bases are shared with TRBD1. Germline V CDR1 and CDR2: LNHDA, SQIVND (reference sequence). V was clipped by 6 bases and J by 2 bases; unmatched bases: 20. The CDR3 covers 19 residues.